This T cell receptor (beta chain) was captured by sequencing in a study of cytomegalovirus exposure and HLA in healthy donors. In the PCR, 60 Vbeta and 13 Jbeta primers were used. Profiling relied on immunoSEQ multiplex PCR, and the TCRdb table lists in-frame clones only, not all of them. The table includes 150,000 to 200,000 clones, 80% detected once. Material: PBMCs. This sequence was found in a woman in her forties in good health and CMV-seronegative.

CDR3: CASSEALAGGEQFF. CDR3 nucleotide sequence: TGTGCCAGCAGTGAAGCGCTAGCGGGTGGTGAGCAGTTCTTC. The chain carries TRBV2 and TRBJ2-1, with 8 bases fitting TRBD2. V was pared by 0 bases and J by 9 bases, with 4 bases of the junction left unmatched. Germline lookup yields CDR1 SNHLY and CDR2 FYNNEI. CDR3 length equals 14 residues.